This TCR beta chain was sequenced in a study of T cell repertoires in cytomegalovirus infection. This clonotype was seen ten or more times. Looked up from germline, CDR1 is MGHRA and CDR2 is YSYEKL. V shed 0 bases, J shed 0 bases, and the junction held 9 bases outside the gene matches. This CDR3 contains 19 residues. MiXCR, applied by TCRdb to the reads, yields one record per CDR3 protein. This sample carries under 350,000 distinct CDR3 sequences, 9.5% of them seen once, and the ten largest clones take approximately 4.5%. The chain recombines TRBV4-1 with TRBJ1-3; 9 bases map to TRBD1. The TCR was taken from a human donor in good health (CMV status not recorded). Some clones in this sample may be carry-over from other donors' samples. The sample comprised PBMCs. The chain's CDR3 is CASSQESTGGVLSGNTIYF. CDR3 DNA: TGCGCCAGCAGCCAAGAATCGACAGGGGGGGTTCTCTCTGGAAACACCATATATTTT.